The clone carrying this TCR beta chain came up once. The data stem from a study of T cell clonotyping in hematopoietic cell transplantation. About the study: Pretransplant recipient samples were taken after cytoreduction.

Trimming removed 6 bases from V and 2 bases from J, with 19 bases in between. CDR1 and CDR2 (germline): MDHEN, SYDVKM. The CDR3 is 16 amino acids. The table came from immunoSEQ multiplex PCR; TCRdb's copy has only in-frame clones and leaves some out. The table has roughly 45,000 clones, 70% to 90% seen once. Time point described: recipient sample about 28 days before transplant, after cytoreduction. Sample: peripheral blood mononuclear cells, taken before stem cell transplant. V and J are TRBV28 and TRBJ1-1; tentative D call: TRBD1 (6 bases). This TCR derives from a man aged 60 to 75 with biphenotypic leukemia. Some clones in this sample may be carry-over from other donors' samples. CDR3 sequence: CASRNWGFRGNTEAFF. The CDR3 DNA reads TGTGCCAGCAGGAATTGGGGTTTCAGGGGCAACACTGAAGCTTTCTTT.